These T cell receptor beta chains were read from a single sample in a study of CXCR3-negative and CXCR3-positive naive CD8 T cells. No DNA is given; TCRdb re-called the 5' RACE reads and lists each CDR3 protein once. This sample's table reports around 150,000 distinct CDR3 sequences. Sequences were obtained from naive CXCR3+ CD8+ T cells from blood. The receptors here all came from a human donor in good health. Some clones in this sample may be carry-over from other donors' samples. Both conserved end residues are part of each CDR3. The order of the fields is V gene, J gene, CDR3 protein.

v_call: TRBV20-1; j_call: TRBJ2-7; cdr3_aa: CSAPPGGLADYEQYF
v_call: TRBV7-9; j_call: TRBJ2-5; cdr3_aa: CASSLRMEKETQYF
v_call: TRBV4-3; j_call: TRBJ2-3; cdr3_aa: CASSQVIGADTQYF
v_call: TRBV28; j_call: TRBJ2-7; cdr3_aa: CASSLWGHAYEQYF
v_call: TRBV18; j_call: TRBJ2-6; cdr3_aa: CASSPWDRVRGANVLTF
v_call: TRBV19; j_call: TRBJ2-1; cdr3_aa: CASNLGVPTDNEQFF
v_call: TRBV7-9; j_call: TRBJ2-7; cdr3_aa: CASSLELLDEQYF
v_call: TRBV13; j_call: TRBJ2-3; cdr3_aa: CASSSLSAGDTDTQYF
v_call: TRBV21-1; j_call: TRBJ2-1; cdr3_aa: CASSKGGLPGYEQFF
v_call: TRBV20-1; j_call: TRBJ1-2; cdr3_aa: CSAQGGQAGGGYTF
v_call: TRBV28; j_call: TRBJ1-6; cdr3_aa: CASSSFVQMSSYNSPLHF
v_call: TRBV28; j_call: TRBJ2-7; cdr3_aa: CASSFSGTRWDRGSYEQYF
v_call: TRBV21-1; j_call: TRBJ1-1; cdr3_aa: CASNKEDRGGNTEAFF
v_call: TRBV7-6; j_call: TRBJ2-7; cdr3_aa: CASSLHLTDRRYEQYF
v_call: TRBV12-3/TRBV12-4; j_call: TRBJ1-2; cdr3_aa: CASSLGVTNYGYTF
v_call: TRBV28; j_call: TRBJ2-7; cdr3_aa: CASPSRDRESYEQYF
v_call: TRBV11-3; j_call: TRBJ2-2; cdr3_aa: CASSSGTRITGELFF
v_call: TRBV28; j_call: TRBJ2-1; cdr3_aa: CASSLLSDTPSPFF
v_call: TRBV21-1; j_call: TRBJ1-2; cdr3_aa: CASSTSGNGYTF
v_call: TRBV5-1; j_call: TRBJ2-5; cdr3_aa: CASSLAVEGRFQETQYF
v_call: TRBV29-1; j_call: TRBJ1-2; cdr3_aa: CSVEPDGTGRDTF
v_call: TRBV7-9; j_call: TRBJ1-1; cdr3_aa: CASRISEGDEAFF
v_call: TRBV3-1; j_call: TRBJ2-1; cdr3_aa: CASSQETWGVVNNEQFF
v_call: TRBV18; j_call: TRBJ2-1; cdr3_aa: CASSPGSGRSNEQFF
v_call: TRBV7-2; j_call: TRBJ2-7; cdr3_aa: CASSSSSPSTTYEQYF
v_call: TRBV5-6; j_call: TRBJ2-2; cdr3_aa: CASSLQGPLITGELFF
v_call: TRBV13; j_call: TRBJ2-7; cdr3_aa: CASSLWAPATDEQYF
v_call: TRBV29-1; j_call: TRBJ2-5; cdr3_aa: CSVDWGGEETQYF
v_call: TRBV11-2; j_call: TRBJ2-2; cdr3_aa: CASSLFEDRGGELFF
v_call: TRBV20-1; j_call: TRBJ2-1; cdr3_aa: CSARDNLAGSSGSYNEQFF
v_call: TRBV10-3; j_call: TRBJ2-1; cdr3_aa: CAIRPELGEGEQFF
v_call: TRBV25-1; j_call: TRBJ1-5; cdr3_aa: CASRDRGSNQPQHF
v_call: TRBV12-3/TRBV12-4; j_call: TRBJ2-3; cdr3_aa: CASRGTEPRFRLDTQYF